The 12 T cell receptor beta chains given below trace back to one sample, sequenced in a study of beta chain features in type 1 diabetes. Study observations and caveats: All four CD4+ subsets from Type 1 diabetes patients carried moderately but significantly shorter TCRB CDR3s.

Reverse transcribing all isolated RNA meant expressed TCRB transcripts were sequenced. Profiling relied on immunoSEQ multiplex PCR, and the TCRdb table lists in-frame clones only, not all of them. Seen here are 150,000 to 200,000 clones, approximately 8.8% observed once, and the top ten hold under 0.85%. No antigen is known for these receptors. Sequencing was carried out using central memory CD4+ T cells from blood. The receptors shown here come from a woman aged 25 to 45 with type 1 diabetes.

In DNA, the CDR3 is TGTGCCAGCAGTTTCGACAGGGGCGGAAACACCATATATTTT. Amino acid sequence: CASSFDRGGNTIYF. The chain uses TRBV28 and TRBJ1-3; TRBD1 agrees at 8 bases. This CDR3 has 14 residues. Germline trimming cut 3 bases from V and 4 bases from J; bases unmatched to any gene: 2. CDR1 and CDR2 from the germline V gene are MDHEN and SYDVKM.

J is TRBJ2-1 and V is TRBV5-1, with 9 nucleotides matching TRBD2. The CDR3 covers 15 residues. Germline loops: CDR1 SGHRS, CDR2 YFSETQ. V lost 2 bases to trimming and J lost 6 bases; unmatched junction nucleotides: 6. The CDR3 region has the DNA TGCGCCAGCAGCTTCTTAGCGGGAGAGGGCAATGAGCAGTTCTTC. Amino acid sequence: CASSFLAGEGNEQFF.

The chain is built from TRBV2 and TRBJ2-6; possible D gene TRBD2, 6 bases. CDR1 SNHLY and CDR2 FYNNEI come from the germline V gene. The CDR3 consists of 14 residues. The germline V and J ends were trimmed by 7 bases and 8 bases, with 15 bases remaining between them. CDR3 protein: CASTGDLGSNVLTF. The CDR3, as DNA: TGTGCCAGCACGGGGGACTTGGGCTCCAACGTCCTGACTTTC.

This clone was recorded a few times. This chain links TRBV28 with TRBJ2-5, with 10 bases identical to TRBD2. The CDR3 is 13 amino acids. V gave up 8 bases and J gave up 3 bases; unmatched junction bases: 3. Germline loops: CDR1 MDHEN, CDR2 SYDVKM. Here the CDR3 reads CASGLAEKETQYF. CDR3 bases: TGTGCCAGCGGACTAGCGGAGAAAGAGACCCAGTACTTC.

The CDR3 bases are TGTGCCAGCAGCTTTCAGTTTACAGGGTTACACTACGAGCAGTACTTC. Protein sequence: CASSFQFTGLHYEQYF. V usage is TRBV7-9 and J usage is TRBJ2-7, with D maybe TRBD1 (6 bases). V was clipped by 3 bases and J by 3 bases, with 18 bases between them. The CDR3 is made up of 16 amino acids. CDR1 is SEHNR, CDR2 FQNEAQ, per germline (reference sequence).

The chain recombines TRBV29-1 with TRBJ2-2, with no clear D. Germline loops: CDR1 SQVTM, CDR2 ANQGSEA. The CDR3 has 14 amino acids. Deletions cut 6 bases from V and 1 base from J, with 12 bases between. The CDR3, as DNA: TGCAGCGTGGCCCTTCATATGAACACCGGGGAGCTGTTTTTT. This translates into CSVALHMNTGELFF.

This chain uses TRBV9 with TRBJ1-2; 9 nucleotides agree with TRBD1. The length of the CDR3 is 14 residues. Germline values: CDR1 SGDLS, CDR2 YYNGEE. The V segment lost 4 bases and the J segment 3 bases; nucleotides outside the gene matches: 4. The CDR3 DNA follows: TGTGCCAGCAGCCCAGGACAGGGGTACTATGGCTACACCTTC. Translated: CASSPGQGYYGYTF.

In its sample, this clone was seen a few times. The CDR3 DNA reads as TGTGCCAGCAGCCAAATCCGGACGGGAAAAGAGACCCAGTACTTC. This codes for CASSQIRTGKETQYF. The chain employs TRBV4-2 and TRBJ2-5; D may be TRBD2 (5 bases). CDR1 LGHNA and CDR2 YNFKEQ come from the germline V gene. V was cut by 2 bases and J by 3 bases, with 13 bases left in between. The CDR3 is 15 amino acids.

This clone was seen more than once but under ten times. The V gene is TRBV30, the J gene TRBJ1-1; the D gene is possibly TRBD1 (5 bases). The V end was cut by 1 base, the J end by 2 bases, with 8 bases between. Per germline, CDR1 GTSNPN and CDR2 SVGIG (reference sequence). The CDR3 is 13 amino acids. The CDR3 region has the DNA TGTGCCTGGAGTGCCAGGGCCAACACTGAAGCTTTCTTT. It yields the protein CAWSARANTEAFF.

This clone showed up just a few times. The chain joins TRBV5-6 to TRBJ2-1, with 8 bases aligning to TRBD2. Trimming took 2 bases from V and 2 from J; bases not matched to a gene: 6. CDR3 length: 16 amino acids. Germline CDR1 and CDR2: SGHDT and YYEEEE. CDR3 sequence: CASSFPGGGTYNEQFF. For the CDR3, the DNA is TGTGCCAGCAGCTTTCCGGGCGGGGGGACCTACAATGAGCAGTTCTTC. The entire variable domain, with the rest obtained from reference TRBV5-6 and TRBJ2-1, is as follows: DAGVTQSPTHLIKTRGQQVTLRCSPKSGHDTVSWYQQALGQGPQFIFQYYEEEERQRGNFPDRFSGHQFPNYSSELNVNALLLGDSALYLCASSFPGGGTYNEQFFGPGTRLTVL.

This clone was counted a few times. J is TRBJ2-1 and V is TRBV4-1, with TRBD1 as a possible D gene (5 bases). Germline CDR1 is MGHRA and CDR2 is YSYEKL. CDR3 length equals 15 residues. Trimming cost V 0 bases and J 2 bases, with 8 bases left between them. The CDR3 sequence is CASSQDRQTYNEQFF. The CDR3, as DNA: TGCGCCAGCAGCCAAGACAGACAGACCTACAATGAGCAGTTCTTC.

V is TRBV5-1 and J is TRBJ2-1, with a possible D match to TRBD2 (5 bases). Germline values: CDR1 SGHRS, CDR2 YFSETQ. V was pared by 0 bases and J by 7 bases, with 11 bases between. CDR3 size: 14 residues. In DNA, the CDR3 is TGCGCCAGCAGCTTGGAAAGAGGGCAAAATGAGCAGTTCTTC. It yields the protein CASSLERGQNEQFF. The full variable domain, its missing parts supplied by reference TRBV5-1 and TRBJ2-1, is KAGVTQTPRYLIKTRGQQVTLSCSPISGHRSVSWYQQTPGQGLQFLFEYFSETQRNKGNFPGRFSGRQFSNSRSEMNVSTLELGDSALYLCASSLERGQNEQFFGPGTRLTVL.